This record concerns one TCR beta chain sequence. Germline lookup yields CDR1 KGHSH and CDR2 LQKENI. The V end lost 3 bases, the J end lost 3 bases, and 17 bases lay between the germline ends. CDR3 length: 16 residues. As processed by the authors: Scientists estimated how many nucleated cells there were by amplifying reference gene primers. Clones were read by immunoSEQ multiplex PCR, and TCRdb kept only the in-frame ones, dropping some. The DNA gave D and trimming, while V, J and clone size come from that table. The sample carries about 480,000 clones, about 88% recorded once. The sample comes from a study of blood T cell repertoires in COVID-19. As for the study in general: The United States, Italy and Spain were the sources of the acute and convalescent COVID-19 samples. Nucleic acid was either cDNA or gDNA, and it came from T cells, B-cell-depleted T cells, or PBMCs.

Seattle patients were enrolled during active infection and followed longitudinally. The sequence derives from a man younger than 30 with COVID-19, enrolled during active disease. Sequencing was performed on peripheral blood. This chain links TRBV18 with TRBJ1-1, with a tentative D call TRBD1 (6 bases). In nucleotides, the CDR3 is TGTGCCAGCTCACCTAGCAGAACAGGGTTGGACACTGAAGCTTTCTTT. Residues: CASSPSRTGLDTEAFF.